Listed below are T cell receptor beta chains from one sample, sequenced in a study of cytomegalovirus exposure and HLA in healthy donors. Profiling relied on immunoSEQ multiplex PCR, and the TCRdb table lists in-frame clones only, not all of them. This table holds under 150,000 clones, around 80% found once. The source material was PBMCs. The receptors stem from a middle-aged woman in good health and CMV-seronegative. Each CDR3 is given with its conserved first and last residue. Each record gives: V gene, CDR3 length, J gene, D gene, clone size, CDR3 DNA, CDR3 protein. A D gene is named only where the DNA matches it firmly. Clone size is not always given. Where it is, it says once, few, many or a class for expanded clones.

v_gene: TRBV5-4
len: 15
j_gene: TRBJ2-2
d_gene: TRBD2
abundance: .
CDR3nt: TGTGCCAGCAGGCTTGGTACGGGGGGGCCCGGGGAGCTGTTTTTT
CDR3aa: CASRLGTGGPGELFF

v_gene: TRBV27
len: 16
j_gene: TRBJ2-3
d_gene: TRBD2
abundance: .
CDR3nt: TGTGCCAGCAGCCTCATGCCGGGACTAGACGCAGATACGCAGTATTTT
CDR3aa: CASSLMPGLDADTQYF

v_gene: TRBV5-1
len: 17
j_gene: TRBJ1-4
d_gene: TRBD1
abundance: .
CDR3nt: TGCGCCAGCAGCTCCCCGACAGGGAAAGTCGGTGATGAAAAACTGTTTTTT
CDR3aa: CASSSPTGKVGDEKLFF

v_gene: TRBV5-1
len: 14
j_gene: TRBJ1-1
d_gene: TRBD1
abundance: .
CDR3nt: TGCGCCAGCAGCTTAGGGACAGGGGTCGGTGAAGCTTTCTTT
CDR3aa: CASSLGTGVGEAFF

v_gene: TRBV28
len: 11
j_gene: TRBJ1-1
d_gene: .
abundance: .
CDR3nt: TGTGCCAGCAGTACCACTGCTGAAGCTTTCTTT
CDR3aa: CASSTTAEAFF

v_gene: TRBV28
len: 16
j_gene: TRBJ1-3
d_gene: .
abundance: .
CDR3nt: TGTGCCAGCAGTCCACTGGGAGTTTGGGGATGGAACACCATATATTTT
CDR3aa: CASSPLGVWGWNTIYF

v_gene: TRBV6-1
len: 15
j_gene: TRBJ2-1
d_gene: TRBD2
abundance: .
CDR3nt: TGTGCCAGCAGTGAAGTTCCGGGACTAGCTTATGAGCAGTTCTTC
CDR3aa: CASSEVPGLAYEQFF

v_gene: TRBV6-4
len: 16
j_gene: TRBJ2-1
d_gene: .
abundance: few
CDR3nt: TGTGCCAGCAGTGAAGGAATGGGGCAGGGAGGCAATGAGCAGTTCTTC
CDR3aa: CASSEGMGQGGNEQFF

v_gene: TRBV6-1
len: 14
j_gene: TRBJ2-2
d_gene: .
abundance: .
CDR3nt: TGTGCCAGCGCCCCCTTGGCTAGCTTCGGGGAGCTGTTTTTT
CDR3aa: CASAPLASFGELFF

v_gene: TRBV6-5
len: 14
j_gene: TRBJ2-7
d_gene: TRBD2
abundance: .
CDR3nt: TGTGCCAGCAGTTACTCGTCGGGGGGTAACGAGCAGTACTTC
CDR3aa: CASSYSSGGNEQYF

v_gene: TRBV28
len: 15
j_gene: TRBJ2-2
d_gene: TRBD1
abundance: few
CDR3nt: TGTGCCAGTTGGACCGGGACAGGAATCCTCGGGGAGCTGTTTTTT
CDR3aa: CASWTGTGILGELFF

v_gene: TRBV9
len: 16
j_gene: TRBJ2-1
d_gene: TRBD2
abundance: .
CDR3nt: TGTGCCAGCAGCGTAGATTCGGGGGGGCCAACGGATGAGCAGTTCTTC
CDR3aa: CASSVDSGGPTDEQFF

v_gene: TRBV9
len: 16
j_gene: TRBJ2-2
d_gene: TRBD2
abundance: once
CDR3nt: TGTGCCAGCAGCGTAAAGGGGAGCGGGGCCACCGGGGAGCTGTTTTTT
CDR3aa: CASSVKGSGATGELFF

v_gene: TRBV6-5
len: 14
j_gene: TRBJ2-7
d_gene: .
abundance: .
CDR3nt: TGTGCCAGCAGCCCCGGGAGCCTACCCTACGAGCAGTACTTC
CDR3aa: CASSPGSLPYEQYF

v_gene: TRBV29-1
len: 15
j_gene: TRBJ1-2
d_gene: TRBD1
abundance: once
CDR3nt: TGCAGCGTTGAAGAGGGGACAGGGGGCGGGAGTGGCTACACCTTC
CDR3aa: CSVEEGTGGGSGYTF

v_gene: TRBV18
len: 16
j_gene: TRBJ2-7
d_gene: TRBD2
abundance: .
CDR3nt: TGTGCCAGCTCACCTGCCAGCGGGGGGACCTACTACGAGCAGTACTTC
CDR3aa: CASSPASGGTYYEQYF

v_gene: TRBV2
len: 14
j_gene: TRBJ2-1
d_gene: TRBD2
abundance: .
CDR3nt: TGTGCCAGCAAGGGGGGGCTAGCGGGAAGAAGAATGTTCTTC
CDR3aa: CASKGGLAGRRMFF

v_gene: TRBV11-2
len: 14
j_gene: TRBJ2-1
d_gene: TRBD2
abundance: .
CDR3nt: TGTGCCAGCAGCTTAGGGGGGGGTTCAAATGAGCAGTTCTTC
CDR3aa: CASSLGGGSNEQFF

v_gene: TRBV19
len: 13
j_gene: TRBJ2-3
d_gene: .
abundance: few
CDR3nt: TGTGCCAGTAGTTACAGGGTAGCAGATACGCAGTATTTT
CDR3aa: CASSYRVADTQYF

v_gene: TRBV4-2
len: 19
j_gene: TRBJ2-3
d_gene: TRBD2
abundance: .
CDR3nt: TGTGCCAGCAGCCAAGATATAAGACTAGCGGGGGGGCCGGGAGATACGCAGTATTTT
CDR3aa: CASSQDIRLAGGPGDTQYF

v_gene: TRBV5-1
len: 16
j_gene: TRBJ1-4
d_gene: TRBD1
abundance: .
CDR3nt: TGCGCCAGCAGCCCCAATTCGGGCAGGGGGCATGAAAAACTGTTTTTT
CDR3aa: CASSPNSGRGHEKLFF

v_gene: TRBV9
len: 17
j_gene: TRBJ2-2
d_gene: TRBD1
abundance: once
CDR3nt: TGTGCCAGCAGCCCCCAGCCAGGGGGCTGGTTGACCGGGGAGCTGTTTTTT
CDR3aa: CASSPQPGGWLTGELFF

v_gene: TRBV5-8
len: 13
j_gene: TRBJ2-1
d_gene: TRBD2
abundance: .
CDR3nt: TGTGCCAGCAGACTTCGACTAGCGGGACAGCAGTTCTTC
CDR3aa: CASRLRLAGQQFF

v_gene: TRBV5-6
len: 14
j_gene: TRBJ2-7
d_gene: .
abundance: few
CDR3nt: TGTGCCAGCAGCTTGGGGACATCCGTCTACGAGCAGTACTTC
CDR3aa: CASSLGTSVYEQYF

v_gene: TRBV2
len: 14
j_gene: TRBJ1-2
d_gene: .
abundance: .
CDR3nt: TGTGCCAGCAGTGAAAGCAGGTCTAACTATGGCTACACCTTC
CDR3aa: CASSESRSNYGYTF

v_gene: TRBV6-6
len: 13
j_gene: TRBJ1-2
d_gene: TRBD1
abundance: .
CDR3nt: TGTGCCAGTGACAGGGGGCCCTCCTATGGCTACACCTTC
CDR3aa: CASDRGPSYGYTF